This TCR beta chain was sequenced during a study of blood T cell repertoires in COVID-19. For the study at large: Acute and convalescent COVID-19 specimens originated in the United States, Italy and Spain. T cells, B-cell-depleted T cells, or PBMCs supplied cDNA or gDNA.

In the authors' workflow: Using reference gene primer amplification, nucleated cell counts were estimated. Some clones are missing from TCRdb's copy, which holds only in-frame ones; the method was immunoSEQ multiplex PCR. V and J calls and clone size are given by that table; D and trimming were obtained from the DNA. The sample has some 250,000 clones; approximately 85% are singletons. V lost 3 bases, J lost 5 bases, and 13 bases lay in between. The germline V gene encodes CDR1 SQVTM and CDR2 ANQGSEA. The CDR3 spans 13 residues. The source material was peripheral blood. The sequence was collected from an elderly man with acute or convalescent COVID-19. This sequence joins TRBV29-1 and TRBJ2-5; maybe TRBD2 (7 bases). The CDR3 reads CSVDLQGGETQYF. In DNA form, the CDR3 reads TGCAGCGTTGACTTACAGGGAGGGGAGACCCAGTACTTC. Filled out from reference TRBV29-1 and TRBJ2-5, the complete variable domain reads SAVISQKPSRDICQRGTSLTIQCQVDSQVTMMFWYRQQPGQSLTLIATANQGSEATYESGFVIDKFPISRPNLTFSTLTVSNMSPEDSSIYLCSVDLQGGETQYFGPGTRLLVL.